The 9 T cell receptor beta chains presented below share a single source sample, sequenced in a study of Tregs in tolerant kidney transplant recipients. Mixed chimerism was transient after nonmyeloablative marrow transplants from related graft donors. Assay: immunoSEQ multiplex PCR; the TCRdb copy retains only in-frame clones and omits some. The sample has approximately 60,000 clones; over 75% are singletons. The source was CD4+ T cells from blood (PBMCs), collected 6 months after the transplant. The receptor source for this set is a human patient who received a combined kidney and bone marrow transplant. Some T cells may be transferred from the graft donor.

CDR3 in DNA: TGCGCCAGCACCAAACAGGGGACAGGGGGTTATGGTGGCTACACCTTC. Encoded protein: CASTKQGTGGYGGYTF. The chain joins TRBV4-1 to TRBJ1-2, with 11 bases lining up with TRBD1. The germline gives CDR1 MGHRA, CDR2 YSYEKL. This CDR3 has 16 amino acids. J lost 7 bases, V lost 7 bases, and 14 bases had no gene match.

This clone was recorded once. The genes are TRBV4-1 and TRBJ2-1; D possibly corresponds to TRBD2 (6 bases). Trimming removed 7 bases from V and 6 bases from J, with 19 bases in between. The germline V gene has CDR1 MGHRA and CDR2 YSYEKL. The CDR3 consists of 15 residues. The CDR3: CASKTGLRTGNEQFF. DNA for the CDR3: TGCGCCAGCAAGACGGGACTCAGAACGGGCAATGAGCAGTTCTTC.

This chain connects TRBV28 to TRBJ2-3; D perhaps matches TRBD1 (6 bases). CDR3 length: 13 amino acids. V lost 7 bases and J lost 2, with 10 bases in between. Germline V lookup: CDR1 MDHEN, CDR2 SYDVKM. The CDR3 coding sequence is TGTGCCAGCACAGGGGCGGTCACAGATACGCAGTATTTT. Encoded protein: CASTGAVTDTQYF. The full variable domain, its missing parts supplied by reference TRBV28 and TRBJ2-3, is DVKVTQSSRYLVKRTGEKVFLECVQDMDHENMFWYRQDPGLGLRLIYFSYDVKMKEKGDIPEGYSVSREKKERFSLILESASTNQTSMYLCASTGAVTDTQYFGPGTRLTVL.

This sequence joins TRBV28 and TRBJ2-5, with D possibly being TRBD2 (5 bases). Germline V gives CDR1 MDHEN, CDR2 SYDVKM. CDR3 length equals 16 residues. Trimming pared 8 bases from V and 3 bases from J, leaving 22 bases between. The CDR3 here is CASSSTRGPSKETQYF. CDR3 sequence (DNA): TGTGCCAGCTCATCGACCCGGGGTCCCAGTAAAGAGACCCAGTACTTC.

This chain joins TRBV10-3 and TRBJ2-7; 8 positions match TRBD2. V lost 6 bases, J lost 10 bases, and 8 bases stayed unmatched. There are 12 residues in the CDR3. The germline CDR1 and CDR2 sequences are ENHRY and SYGVKD. The CDR3 coding sequence is TGTGCCATCAGCCTCCCGGGACTAGAACAGTACTTC. This sequence encodes CAISLPGLEQYF.

The genes are TRBV2 and TRBJ2-5; the D gene is possibly TRBD1 (6 bases). The DNA end is a closer match to TRBJ2-7, so the J assignment may be wrong. The CDR3 length is 16 residues. Germline CDR1 is SNHLY and CDR2 is FYNNEI. This CDR3 is CASKWGPNVYSYEQYF. The CDR3 DNA reads TGTGCCAGCAAGTGGGGGCCAAACGTCTATTCCTACGAGCAGTACTTC.

This clone showed up just a few times. This chain links TRBV7-8 with TRBJ2-7; maybe TRBD1 (6 bases). Germline V lookup: CDR1 SGHVS, CDR2 FQNEAQ. This CDR3 is built from 17 residues. Trimming took off 0 bases at V and 2 bases at J, with 17 bases between the two ends. This CDR3 reads CASSLALMTGQTYEQYF. The CDR3 nucleotides are TGTGCCAGCAGCTTAGCGCTTATGACAGGACAAACCTACGAGCAGTACTTC.

The chain employs TRBV7-9 and TRBJ1-2; 9 bases agree with TRBD1. The germline V gene encodes CDR1 SEHNR and CDR2 FQNEAQ (reference sequence). The CDR3 is 14 residues long. V dropped 6 bases and J dropped 7; count of bases not matched to a gene: 9. DNA of the CDR3: TGTGCCAGCAGAGGGACAGGGTATGTGGCTGGCTACACCTTC. This sequence encodes CASRGTGYVAGYTF.

This rearrangement joins TRBV6-1 to TRBJ1-4; D gene uncertain. The CDR3 sequence is 15 residues long. The V end was cut by 4 bases, the J end by 0 bases, with 9 bases between. CDR1 is MNHNS, CDR2 SASEGT, per germline. The CDR3 here is CASSGGIATNEKLFF. The DNA of the CDR3 is TGTGCCAGCAGTGGCGGGATTGCAACTAATGAAAAACTGTTTTTT.